The clone carrying this T cell receptor (beta chain) was recorded only once. The antigen is undetermined. The record originates from a study of OX40 agonist ivuxolimab in advanced cancers. General study findings and limits: In CD8+ T cells, expanded clones were on average more numerous than in CD4+. The antigen specificity of the peripheral T cells (those that were expanded) was not determined.

The method was immunoSEQ multiplex PCR; TCRdb's version includes in-frame clones alone and lacks a portion of them. The data hold roughly 60,000 clones, with around four fifths observed a single time. This receptor was identified in an adult with an advanced solid tumor such as melanoma, head and neck, liver or kidney cancer. The sequenced sample was CD4+ or CD8+ T cells sorted from blood, obtained in a trial of the OX40 agonist ivuxolimab.

The DNA of the CDR3 is TGTGCCAGCAGCAAAGGTCGGTCACCGAACACCGGGGAGCTGTTTTTT. As protein: CASSKGRSPNTGELFF. The chain has TRBV21-1 and TRBJ2-2; the table's TRBD2 call for D was not verified on the DNA. TRBV21-1 counts as a pseudogene. The CDR3 runs 16 residues.